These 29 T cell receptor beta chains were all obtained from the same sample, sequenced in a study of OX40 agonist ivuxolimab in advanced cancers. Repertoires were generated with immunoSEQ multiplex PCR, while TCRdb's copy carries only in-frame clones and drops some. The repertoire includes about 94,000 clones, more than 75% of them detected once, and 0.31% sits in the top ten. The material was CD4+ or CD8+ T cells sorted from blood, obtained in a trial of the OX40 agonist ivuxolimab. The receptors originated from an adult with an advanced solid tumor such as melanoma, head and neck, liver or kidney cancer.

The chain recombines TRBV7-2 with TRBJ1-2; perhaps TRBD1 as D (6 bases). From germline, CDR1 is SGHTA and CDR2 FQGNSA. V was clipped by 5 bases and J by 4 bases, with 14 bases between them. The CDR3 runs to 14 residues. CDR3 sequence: CASSQRTVTYGYTF. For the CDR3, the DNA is TGTGCCAGCAGCCAGCGGACAGTCACCTATGGCTACACCTTC.

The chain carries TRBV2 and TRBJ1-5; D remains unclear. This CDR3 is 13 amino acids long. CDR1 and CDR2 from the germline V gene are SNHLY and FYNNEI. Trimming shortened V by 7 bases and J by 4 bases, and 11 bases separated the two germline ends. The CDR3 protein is CASNVDGNQPQHF. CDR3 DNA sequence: TGTGCCAGCAATGTCGACGGAAATCAGCCCCAGCATTTT.

As DNA, the CDR3 is TGTGCCAGCAGTTACATAGGGGGCGTTGAAGCTTTCTTT. Translation: CASSYIGGVEAFF. The J gene is TRBJ1-1, the V gene TRBV6-5; TRBD1 agrees at 7 bases. Germline V gives CDR1 MNHEY, CDR2 SVGAGI. The ends lost 2 bases at V and 7 bases at J; junction bases unmatched: 4. The length of the CDR3 is 13 residues.

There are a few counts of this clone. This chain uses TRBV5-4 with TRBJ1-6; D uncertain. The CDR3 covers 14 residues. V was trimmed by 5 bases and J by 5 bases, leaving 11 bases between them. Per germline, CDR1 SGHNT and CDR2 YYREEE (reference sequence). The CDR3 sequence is CASRQGRDNSPLHF. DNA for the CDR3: TGTGCCAGCAGGCAAGGCCGAGATAATTCACCCCTCCACTTT.

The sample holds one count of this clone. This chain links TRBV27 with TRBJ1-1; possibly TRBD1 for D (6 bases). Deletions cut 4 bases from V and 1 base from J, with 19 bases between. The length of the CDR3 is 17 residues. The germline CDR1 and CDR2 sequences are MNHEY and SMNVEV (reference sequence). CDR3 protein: CASSSRSIGGRNTEAFF. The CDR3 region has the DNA TGTGCCAGCAGTTCTCGATCTATAGGGGGGCGGAACACTGAAGCTTTCTTT.

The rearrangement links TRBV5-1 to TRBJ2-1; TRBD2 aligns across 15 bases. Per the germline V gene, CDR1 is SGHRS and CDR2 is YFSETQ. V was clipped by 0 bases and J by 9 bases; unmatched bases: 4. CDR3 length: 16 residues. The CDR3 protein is CASSLVGTSGGSEQFF. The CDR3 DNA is TGCGCCAGCAGCTTGGTCGGGACTAGCGGGGGGAGTGAGCAGTTCTTC. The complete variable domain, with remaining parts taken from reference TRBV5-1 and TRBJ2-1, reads KAGVTQTPRYLIKTRGQQVTLSCSPISGHRSVSWYQQTPGQGLQFLFEYFSETQRNKGNFPGRFSGRQFSNSRSEMNVSTLELGDSALYLCASSLVGTSGGSEQFFGPGTRLTVL.

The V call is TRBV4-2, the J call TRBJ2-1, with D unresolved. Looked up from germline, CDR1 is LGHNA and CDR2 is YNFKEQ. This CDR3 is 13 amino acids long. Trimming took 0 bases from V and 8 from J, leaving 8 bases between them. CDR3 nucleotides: TGTGCCAGCAGCCAAGATCTTCGGTATGAGCAGTTCTTC. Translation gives CASSQDLRYEQFF.

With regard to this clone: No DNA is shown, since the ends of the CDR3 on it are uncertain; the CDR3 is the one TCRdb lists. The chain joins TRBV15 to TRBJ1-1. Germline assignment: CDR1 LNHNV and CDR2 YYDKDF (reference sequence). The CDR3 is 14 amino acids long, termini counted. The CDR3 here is CATSSSSRVTEAFF.

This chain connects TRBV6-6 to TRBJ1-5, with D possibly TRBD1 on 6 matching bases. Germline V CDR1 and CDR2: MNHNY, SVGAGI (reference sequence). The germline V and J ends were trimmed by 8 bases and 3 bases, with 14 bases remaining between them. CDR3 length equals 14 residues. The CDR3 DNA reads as TGTGCCAGCGCCTGGACAGAAATCAATCAGCCCCAGCATTTT. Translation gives CASAWTEINQPQHF.

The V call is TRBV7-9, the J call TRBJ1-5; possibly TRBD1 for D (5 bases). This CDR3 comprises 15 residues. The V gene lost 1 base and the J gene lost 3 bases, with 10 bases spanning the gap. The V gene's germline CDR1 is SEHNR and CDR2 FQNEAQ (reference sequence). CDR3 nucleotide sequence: TGTGCCAGCAGCTTAGGGGGGGTTTTCAATCAGCCCCAGCATTTT. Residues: CASSLGGVFNQPQHF.

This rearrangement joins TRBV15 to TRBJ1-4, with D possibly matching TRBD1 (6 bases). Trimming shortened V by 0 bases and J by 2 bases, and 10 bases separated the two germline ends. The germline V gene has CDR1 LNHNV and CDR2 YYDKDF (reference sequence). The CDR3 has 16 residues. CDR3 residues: CATSRDPGGTNEKLFF. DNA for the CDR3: TGTGCCACCAGCAGAGATCCCGGGGGCACTAATGAAAAACTGTTTTTT.

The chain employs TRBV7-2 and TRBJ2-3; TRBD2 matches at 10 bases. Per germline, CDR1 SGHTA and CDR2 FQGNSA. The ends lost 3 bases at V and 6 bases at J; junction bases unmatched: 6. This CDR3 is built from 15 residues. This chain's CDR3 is CASSLAGLAVDTQYF. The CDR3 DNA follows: TGTGCCAGCAGCTTGGCTGGACTAGCGGTGGATACGCAGTATTTT.

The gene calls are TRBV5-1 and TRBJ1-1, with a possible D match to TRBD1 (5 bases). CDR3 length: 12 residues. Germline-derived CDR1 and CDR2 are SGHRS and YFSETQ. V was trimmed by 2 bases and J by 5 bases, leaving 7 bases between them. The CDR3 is CASSFQGTEAFF. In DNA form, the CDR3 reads TGCGCCAGCAGCTTTCAGGGAACTGAAGCTTTCTTT.

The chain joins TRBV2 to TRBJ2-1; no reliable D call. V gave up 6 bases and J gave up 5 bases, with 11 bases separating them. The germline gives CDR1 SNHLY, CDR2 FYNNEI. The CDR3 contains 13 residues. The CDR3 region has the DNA TGTGCCAGCAGCCAAGATGATGACAATGAGCAGTTCTTC. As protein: CASSQDDDNEQFF.

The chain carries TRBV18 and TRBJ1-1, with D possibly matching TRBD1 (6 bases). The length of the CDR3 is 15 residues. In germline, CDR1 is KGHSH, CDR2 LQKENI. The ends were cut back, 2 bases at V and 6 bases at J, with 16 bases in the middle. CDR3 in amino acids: CASSPSRGADAEAFF. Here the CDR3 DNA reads TGTGCCAGCTCACCAAGCAGGGGCGCGGACGCTGAAGCTTTCTTT.

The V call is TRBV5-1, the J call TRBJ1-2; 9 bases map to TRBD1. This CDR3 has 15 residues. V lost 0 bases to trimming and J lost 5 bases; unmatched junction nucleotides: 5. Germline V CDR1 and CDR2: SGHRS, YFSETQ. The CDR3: CASSLGEQGAYGYTF. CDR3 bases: TGCGCCAGCAGCTTGGGGGAACAGGGGGCGTATGGCTACACCTTC.

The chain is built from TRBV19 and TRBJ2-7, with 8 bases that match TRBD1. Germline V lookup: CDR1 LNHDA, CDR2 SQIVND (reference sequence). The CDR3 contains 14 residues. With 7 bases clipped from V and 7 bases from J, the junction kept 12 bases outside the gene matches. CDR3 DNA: TGTGCCAGTACCCGGGGAGACAGGGGAAATGAGCAGTACTTC. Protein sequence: CASTRGDRGNEQYF.

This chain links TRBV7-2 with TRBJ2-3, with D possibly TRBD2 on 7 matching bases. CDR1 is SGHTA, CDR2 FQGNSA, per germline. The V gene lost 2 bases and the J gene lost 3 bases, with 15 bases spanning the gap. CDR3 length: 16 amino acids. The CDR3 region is CASSLTGGGITDTQYF. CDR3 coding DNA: TGTGCCAGCAGCTTAACAGGCGGGGGCATAACAGATACGCAGTATTTT.

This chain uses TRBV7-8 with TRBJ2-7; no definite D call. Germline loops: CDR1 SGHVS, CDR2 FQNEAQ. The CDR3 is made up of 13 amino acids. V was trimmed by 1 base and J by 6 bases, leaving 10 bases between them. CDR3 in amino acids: CASSLGASFEQYF. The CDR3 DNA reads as TGTGCCAGCAGCTTAGGGGCTAGTTTCGAGCAGTACTTC.

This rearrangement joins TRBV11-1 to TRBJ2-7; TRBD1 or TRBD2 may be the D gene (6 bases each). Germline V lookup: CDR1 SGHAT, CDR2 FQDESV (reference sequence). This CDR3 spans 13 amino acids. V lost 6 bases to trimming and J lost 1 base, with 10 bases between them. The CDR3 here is CASSRGESYEQYF. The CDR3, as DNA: TGTGCCAGCAGTAGGGGGGAATCCTACGAGCAGTACTTC.

DNA for the CDR3: TGTGCCAGTAGTATAGATCAATGGCAGCCCCAGCATTTT. Encoded protein: CASSIDQWQPQHF. The chain carries TRBV19 and TRBJ1-5; the D is unclear. Germline CDR1 LNHDA, CDR2 SQIVND (reference sequence). Trimming took off 0 bases at V and 7 bases at J, with 7 bases between the two ends. This CDR3 region has 13 residues.

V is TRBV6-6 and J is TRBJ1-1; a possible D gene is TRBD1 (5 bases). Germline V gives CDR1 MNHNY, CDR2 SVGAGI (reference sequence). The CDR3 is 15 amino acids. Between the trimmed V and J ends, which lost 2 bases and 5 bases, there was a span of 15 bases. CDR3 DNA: TGTGCCAGCAGTTACGGACTGGGAGGGGATACTGAAGCTTTCTTT. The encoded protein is CASSYGLGGDTEAFF.

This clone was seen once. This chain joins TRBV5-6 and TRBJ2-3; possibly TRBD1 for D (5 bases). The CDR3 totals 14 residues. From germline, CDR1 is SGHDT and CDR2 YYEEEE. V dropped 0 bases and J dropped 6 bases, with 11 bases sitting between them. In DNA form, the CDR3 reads TGTGCCAGCAGCTTGGGCAGGGCTGCGGATACGCAGTATTTT. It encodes CASSLGRAADTQYF.

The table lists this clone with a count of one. The CDR3 coding sequence is TGTGCCAGCTCTTACCGGGACAGAAACACTGAAGCTTTCTTT. The encoded protein is CASSYRDRNTEAFF. The gene calls are TRBV18 and TRBJ1-1, with TRBD1 matching over 7 bases. V was pared by 6 bases and J by 2 bases, with 6 bases of the junction left unmatched. CDR3 size: 14 residues. Germline values: CDR1 KGHSH, CDR2 LQKENI.

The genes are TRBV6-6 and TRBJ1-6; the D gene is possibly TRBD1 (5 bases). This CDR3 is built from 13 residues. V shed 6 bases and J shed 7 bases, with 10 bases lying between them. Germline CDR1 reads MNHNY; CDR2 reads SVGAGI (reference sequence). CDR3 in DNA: TGTGCCAGCAGCGACAGTAGAAATTCACCCCTCCACTTT. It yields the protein CASSDSRNSPLHF.

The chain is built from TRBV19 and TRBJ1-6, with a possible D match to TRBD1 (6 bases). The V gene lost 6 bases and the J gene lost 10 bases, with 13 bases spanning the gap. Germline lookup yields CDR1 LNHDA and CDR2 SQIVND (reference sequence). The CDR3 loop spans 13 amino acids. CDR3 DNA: TGTGCCAGTAGCAACAGGGTGGAATCACCCCTCCACTTT. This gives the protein CASSNRVESPLHF. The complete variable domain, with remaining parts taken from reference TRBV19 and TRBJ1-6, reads DGGITQSPKYLFRKEGQNVTLSCEQNLNHDAMYWYRQDPGQGLRLIYYSQIVNDFQKGDIAEGYSVSREKKESFPLTVTSAQKNPTAFYLCASSNRVESPLHFGNGTRLTVT.

DNA for the CDR3: TGTGCCAGCAGCCGCCCTGGCGGTAGAAACTCTGGAAACACCATATATTTT. Translated: CASSRPGGRNSGNTIYF. J is TRBJ1-3 and V is TRBV7-9; D gene uncertain. The CDR3 runs 17 residues. Looked up from germline, CDR1 is SEHNR and CDR2 is FQNEAQ (reference sequence). The V end lost 5 bases, the J end lost 0 bases, and 17 bases lay between the germline ends.

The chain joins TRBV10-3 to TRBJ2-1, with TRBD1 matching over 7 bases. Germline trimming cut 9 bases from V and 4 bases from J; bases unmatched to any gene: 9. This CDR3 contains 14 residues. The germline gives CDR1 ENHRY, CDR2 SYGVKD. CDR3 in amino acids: CAINTGDAYNEQFF. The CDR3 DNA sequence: TGTGCCATTAATACAGGGGACGCGTACAATGAGCAGTTCTTC.

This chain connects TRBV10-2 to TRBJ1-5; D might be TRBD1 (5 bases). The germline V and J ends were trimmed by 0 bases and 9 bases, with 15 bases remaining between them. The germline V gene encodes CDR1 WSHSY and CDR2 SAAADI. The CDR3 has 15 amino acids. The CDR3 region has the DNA TGCGCCAGCAGTGAGTCGCAGGGATGGGCTCCGCCCCAGCATTTT. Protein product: CASSESQGWAPPQHF.